This entry lists 14 T cell receptor beta chains sequenced from one sample in a study of blood T cell repertoires in COVID-19. Assay used: immunoSEQ multiplex PCR; TCRdb lists only in-frame clones, some missing. The data contain approximately 180,000 clones, around 90% of them seen just once; the ten biggest clones take up approximately 0.5%. Sequences were obtained from peripheral blood. The receptors originated from a middle-aged man with acute or convalescent COVID-19.

The rearrangement links TRBV5-4 to TRBJ1-1; 10 bases map to TRBD1. The CDR3 sequence is 15 residues long. Germline loops: CDR1 SGHNT, CDR2 YYREEE (reference sequence). Trimming cost V 3 bases and J 3 bases; bases outside gene matches: 5. As DNA, the CDR3 is TGTGCCAGCAGCTCCCCGGGACAGGGGTACACTGAAGCTTTCTTT. This encodes CASSSPGQGYTEAFF.

The chain has TRBV19 and TRBJ1-6; 8 bases are a match to TRBD1. The J segment lost 5 bases and the V segment lost 7 bases, leaving 7 bases of the junction unmatched. Germline lookup yields CDR1 LNHDA and CDR2 SQIVND (reference sequence). This CDR3 region has 15 residues. CDR3 loop: CASTQDRADNSPLHF. The CDR3, as DNA: TGTGCCAGTACCCAGGACAGGGCAGATAATTCACCCCTCCACTTT.

The rearrangement uses TRBV7-2 and TRBJ1-2; no clear D. Germline V gives CDR1 SGHTA, CDR2 FQGNSA. The CDR3 loop spans 13 amino acids. The V end lost 3 bases, the J end lost 8 bases, and 13 bases lay between the germline ends. CDR3: CASSFPGRGGYTF. The DNA for the CDR3 is TGTGCCAGCAGCTTCCCGGGCCGAGGGGGCTACACCTTC.

The V gene is TRBV18, the J gene TRBJ2-5; TRBD1 matches at 10 bases. The V and J ends lost 2 bases and 1 base, in that order; junction bases with no gene match: 7. Germline CDR1 reads KGHSH; CDR2 reads LQKENI. This CDR3 region has 17 residues. CDR3 sequence: CASSPGTGAGPQETQYF. The CDR3 DNA follows: TGTGCCAGCTCACCAGGGACAGGGGCCGGACCCCAAGAGACCCAGTACTTC. Full variable domain (rest looked up from reference TRBV18 and TRBJ2-5): NAGVMQNPRHLVRRRGQEARLRCSPMKGHSHVYWYRQLPEEGLKFMVYLQKENIIDESGMPKERFSAEFPKEGPSILRIQQVVRGDSAAYFCASSPGTGAGPQETQYFGPGTRLLVL.

This rearrangement joins TRBV10-3 to TRBJ2-3; the match to TRBD1 covers 8 bases. Germline trimming cut 0 bases from V and 6 bases from J; bases unmatched to any gene: 8. The CDR3 totals 16 residues. Germline V CDR1 and CDR2: ENHRY, SYGVKD. The CDR3 loop reads CAISESDRVGADTQYF. CDR3 DNA sequence: TGTGCCATCAGTGAGTCGGACAGGGTGGGGGCGGATACGCAGTATTTT.

The V call is TRBV28, the J call TRBJ1-4; no reliable D call. The V gene lost 5 bases and the J gene lost 7 bases, with 14 bases spanning the gap. CDR1 is MDHEN and CDR2 is SYDVKM in the germline V gene. The CDR3 spans 14 residues. The CDR3 DNA follows: TGTGCCAGCAGTACCCCGCCAGGTGGTGAAAAACTGTTTTTT. Protein: CASSTPPGGEKLFF.

The chain carries TRBV3-1 (or the pseudogene TRBV3-2) and TRBJ2-5, with 8 bases aligning to TRBD2. Losses at the gene ends were 0 bases for V and 4 bases for J; bases not matched to a gene: 10. This CDR3 has 17 residues. The germline V gene has CDR1 LGHDT and CDR2 YNNKEL (reference sequence). The CDR3, as DNA: TGTGCCAGCAGCCAAGAGTTCGCTAGCGGGCGGGGAGAGACCCAGTACTTC. Protein sequence: CASSQEFASGRGETQYF.

Details on this clone: The same CDR3 is also encoded by other DNA sequences in this sample. V is TRBV19 and J is TRBJ1-5; possible D gene TRBD1, 5 bases. Per the germline V gene, CDR1 is LNHDA and CDR2 is SQIVND (reference sequence). Trimming removed 2 bases at V and 4 bases at J, with 9 bases between. This CDR3 region has 14 residues. CDR3 nucleotide sequence: TGTGCCAGTAGTATAAGACAGAGTAATCAGCCCCAGCATTTT. This translates into CASSIRQSNQPQHF. The whole variable domain, remainder taken from reference TRBV19 and TRBJ1-5, is DGGITQSPKYLFRKEGQNVTLSCEQNLNHDAMYWYRQDPGQGLRLIYYSQIVNDFQKGDIAEGYSVSREKKESFPLTVTSAQKNPTAFYLCASSIRQSNQPQHFGDGTRLSIL.

The chain couples TRBV7-8 to TRBJ1-2; D possibly corresponds to TRBD1 (6 bases). Germline assignment: CDR1 SGHVS and CDR2 FQNEAQ. The CDR3 length is 13 residues. V lost 0 bases to trimming and J lost 4 bases, with 6 bases between them. The CDR3 here is CASSLAGGYGYTF. The CDR3 DNA follows: TGTGCCAGCAGCTTAGCAGGGGGCTATGGCTACACCTTC.

This chain connects TRBV25-1 to TRBJ2-7; a weak D match, TRBD2 (5 bases). The V gene's germline CDR1 is MGHDK and CDR2 SYGVNS. The V end was cut by 2 bases, the J end by 2 bases, with 13 bases between. The CDR3 loop spans 15 amino acids. CDR3 bases: TGTGCCAGCAGTGAAACCTGGCGAGGGACCTACGAGCAGTACTTC. Its translation: CASSETWRGTYEQYF.

In this sample, this clone turned up once. J is TRBJ1-1 and V is TRBV4-1; TRBD1 matches 7 bases. Per the germline V gene, CDR1 is MGHRA and CDR2 is YSYEKL. V dropped 6 bases and J dropped 3; count of bases not matched to a gene: 10. The CDR3 sequence is 15 residues long. The CDR3 DNA sequence: TGCGCCAGCAGACAACTTACAGGGGTGGACACTGAAGCTTTCTTT. It codes for CASRQLTGVDTEAFF.

The V call is TRBV6-5, the J call TRBJ2-2, with D possibly being TRBD2 (5 bases). The germline CDR1 and CDR2 sequences are MNHEY and SVGAGI. The CDR3 has 14 residues. Trimming cost V 6 bases and J 3 bases, with 11 bases left between them. CDR3 region: CASRSTSYTGELFF. The CDR3 region has the DNA TGTGCCAGCAGGTCAACTAGTTACACCGGGGAGCTGTTTTTT.

V and J are TRBV21-1 and TRBJ1-6; the table names TRBD1, a call not compared with the DNA. TRBV21-1 is a pseudogene segment. This CDR3 contains 16 residues. For the CDR3, the DNA is TGTGCCGGGCCCCTCAGGGGCCTCCTGAGGGATTCACCCCTCCACTTT. Protein: CAGPLRGLLRDSPLHF.

The V gene is TRBV5-5, the J gene TRBJ2-1, with TRBD1 matching 9 bases. The ends lost 4 bases at V and 14 bases at J; junction bases unmatched: 10. Germline V gives CDR1 SGHKS, CDR2 YYEKEE (reference sequence). The CDR3 has 13 residues. CDR3 nucleotide sequence: TGTGCCAGCAGCGATTCCGGGACAGGGAAGAAGTTCTTC. This sequence encodes CASSDSGTGKKFF.